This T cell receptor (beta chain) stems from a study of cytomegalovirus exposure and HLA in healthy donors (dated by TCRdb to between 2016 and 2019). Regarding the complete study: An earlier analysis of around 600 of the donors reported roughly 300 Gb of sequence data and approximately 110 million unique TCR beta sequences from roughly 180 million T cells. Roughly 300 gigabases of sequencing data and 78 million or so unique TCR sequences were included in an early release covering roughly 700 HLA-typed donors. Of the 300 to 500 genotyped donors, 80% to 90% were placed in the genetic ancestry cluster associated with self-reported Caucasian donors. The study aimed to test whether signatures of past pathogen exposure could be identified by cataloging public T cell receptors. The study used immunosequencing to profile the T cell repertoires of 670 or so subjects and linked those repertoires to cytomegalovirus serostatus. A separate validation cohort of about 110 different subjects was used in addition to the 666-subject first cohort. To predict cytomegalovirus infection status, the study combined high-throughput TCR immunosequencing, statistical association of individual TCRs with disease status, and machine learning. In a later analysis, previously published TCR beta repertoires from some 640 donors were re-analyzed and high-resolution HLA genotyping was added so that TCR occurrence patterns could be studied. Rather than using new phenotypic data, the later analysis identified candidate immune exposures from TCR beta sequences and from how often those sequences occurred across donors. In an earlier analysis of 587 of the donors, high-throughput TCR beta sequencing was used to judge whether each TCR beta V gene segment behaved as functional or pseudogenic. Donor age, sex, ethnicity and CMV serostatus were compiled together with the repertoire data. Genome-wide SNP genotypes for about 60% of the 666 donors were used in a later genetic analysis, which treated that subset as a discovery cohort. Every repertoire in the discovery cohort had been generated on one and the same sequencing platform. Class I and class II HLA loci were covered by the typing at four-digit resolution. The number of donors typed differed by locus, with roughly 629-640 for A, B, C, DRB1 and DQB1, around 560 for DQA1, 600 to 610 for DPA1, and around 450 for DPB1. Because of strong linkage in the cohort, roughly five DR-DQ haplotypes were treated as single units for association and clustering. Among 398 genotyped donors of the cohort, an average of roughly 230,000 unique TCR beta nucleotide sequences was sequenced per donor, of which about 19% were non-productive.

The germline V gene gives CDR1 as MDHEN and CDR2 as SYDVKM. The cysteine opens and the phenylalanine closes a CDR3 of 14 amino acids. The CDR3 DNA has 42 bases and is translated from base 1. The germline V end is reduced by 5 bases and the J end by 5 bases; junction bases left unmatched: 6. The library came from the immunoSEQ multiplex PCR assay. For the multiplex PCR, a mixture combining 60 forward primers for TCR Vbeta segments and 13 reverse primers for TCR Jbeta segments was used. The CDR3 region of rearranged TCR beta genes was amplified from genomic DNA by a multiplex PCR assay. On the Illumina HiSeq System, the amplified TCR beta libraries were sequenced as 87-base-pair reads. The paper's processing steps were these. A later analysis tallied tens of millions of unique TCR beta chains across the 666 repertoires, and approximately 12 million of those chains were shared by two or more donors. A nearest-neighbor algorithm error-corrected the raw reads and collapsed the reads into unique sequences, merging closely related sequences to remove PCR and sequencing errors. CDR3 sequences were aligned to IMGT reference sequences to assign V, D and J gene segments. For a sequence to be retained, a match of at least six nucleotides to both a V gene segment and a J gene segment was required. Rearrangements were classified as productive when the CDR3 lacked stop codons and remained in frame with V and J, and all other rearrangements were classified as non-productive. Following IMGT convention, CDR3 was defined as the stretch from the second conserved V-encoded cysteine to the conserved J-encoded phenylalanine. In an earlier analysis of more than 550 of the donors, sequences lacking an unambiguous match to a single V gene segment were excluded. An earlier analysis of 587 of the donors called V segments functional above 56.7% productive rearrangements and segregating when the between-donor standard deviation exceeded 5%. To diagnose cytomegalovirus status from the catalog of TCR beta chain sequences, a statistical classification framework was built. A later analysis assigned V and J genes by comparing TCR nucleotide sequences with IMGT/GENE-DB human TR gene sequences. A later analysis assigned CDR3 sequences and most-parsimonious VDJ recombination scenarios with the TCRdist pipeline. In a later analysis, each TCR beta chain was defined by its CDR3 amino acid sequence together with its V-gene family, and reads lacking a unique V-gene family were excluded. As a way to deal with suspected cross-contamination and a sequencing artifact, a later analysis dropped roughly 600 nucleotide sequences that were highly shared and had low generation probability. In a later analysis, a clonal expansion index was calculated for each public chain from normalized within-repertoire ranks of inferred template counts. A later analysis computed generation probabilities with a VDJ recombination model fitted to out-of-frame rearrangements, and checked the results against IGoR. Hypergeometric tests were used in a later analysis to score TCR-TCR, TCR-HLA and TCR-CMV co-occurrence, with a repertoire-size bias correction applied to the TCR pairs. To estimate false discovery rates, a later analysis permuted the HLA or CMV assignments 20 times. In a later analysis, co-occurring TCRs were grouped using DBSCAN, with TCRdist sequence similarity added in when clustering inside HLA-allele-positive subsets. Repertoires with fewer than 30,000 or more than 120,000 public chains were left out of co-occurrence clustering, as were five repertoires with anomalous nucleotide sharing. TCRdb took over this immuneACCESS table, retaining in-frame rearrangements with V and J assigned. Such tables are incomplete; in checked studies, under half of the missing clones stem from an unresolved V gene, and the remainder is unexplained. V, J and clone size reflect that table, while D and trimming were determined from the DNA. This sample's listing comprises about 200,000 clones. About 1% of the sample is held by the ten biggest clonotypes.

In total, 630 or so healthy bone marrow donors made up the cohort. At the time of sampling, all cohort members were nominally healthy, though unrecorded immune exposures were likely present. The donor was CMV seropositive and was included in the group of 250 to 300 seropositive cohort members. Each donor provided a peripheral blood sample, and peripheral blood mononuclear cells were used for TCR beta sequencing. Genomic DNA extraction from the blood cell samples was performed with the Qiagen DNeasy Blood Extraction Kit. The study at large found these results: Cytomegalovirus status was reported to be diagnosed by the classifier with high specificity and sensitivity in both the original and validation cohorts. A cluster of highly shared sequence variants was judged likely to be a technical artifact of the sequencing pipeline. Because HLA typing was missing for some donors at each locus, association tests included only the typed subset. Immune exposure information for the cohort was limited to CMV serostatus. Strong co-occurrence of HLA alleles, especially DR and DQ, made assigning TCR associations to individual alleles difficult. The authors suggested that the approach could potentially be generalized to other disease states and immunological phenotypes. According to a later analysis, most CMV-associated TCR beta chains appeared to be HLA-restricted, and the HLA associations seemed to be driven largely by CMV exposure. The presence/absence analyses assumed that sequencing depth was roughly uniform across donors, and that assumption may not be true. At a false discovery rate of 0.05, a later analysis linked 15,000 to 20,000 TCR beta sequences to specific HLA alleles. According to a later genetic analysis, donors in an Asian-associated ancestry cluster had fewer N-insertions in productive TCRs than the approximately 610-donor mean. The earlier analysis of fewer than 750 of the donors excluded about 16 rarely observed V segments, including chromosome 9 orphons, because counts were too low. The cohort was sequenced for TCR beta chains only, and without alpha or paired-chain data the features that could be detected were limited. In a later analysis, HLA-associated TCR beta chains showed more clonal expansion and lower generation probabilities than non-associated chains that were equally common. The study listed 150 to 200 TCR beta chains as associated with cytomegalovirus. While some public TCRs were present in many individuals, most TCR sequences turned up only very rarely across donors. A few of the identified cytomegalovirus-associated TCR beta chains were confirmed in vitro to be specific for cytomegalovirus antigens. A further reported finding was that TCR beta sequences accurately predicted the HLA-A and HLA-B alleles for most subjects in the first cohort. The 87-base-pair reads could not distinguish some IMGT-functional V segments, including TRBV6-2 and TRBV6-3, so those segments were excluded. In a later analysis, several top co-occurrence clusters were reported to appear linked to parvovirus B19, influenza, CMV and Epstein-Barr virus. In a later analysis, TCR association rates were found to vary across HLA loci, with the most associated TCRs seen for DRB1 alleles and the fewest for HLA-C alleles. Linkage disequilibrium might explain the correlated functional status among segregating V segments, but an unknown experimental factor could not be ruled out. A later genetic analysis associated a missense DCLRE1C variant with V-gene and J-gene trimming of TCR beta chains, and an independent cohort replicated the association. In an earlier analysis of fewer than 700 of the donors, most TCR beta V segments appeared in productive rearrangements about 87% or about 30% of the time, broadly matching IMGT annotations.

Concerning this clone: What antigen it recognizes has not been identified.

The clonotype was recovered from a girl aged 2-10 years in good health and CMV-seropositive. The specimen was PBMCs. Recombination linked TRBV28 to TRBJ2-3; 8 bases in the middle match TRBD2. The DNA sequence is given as TGTGCCAGCAGTCAAGCGGGAGCTGTAGATACGCAGTATTTT. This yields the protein CASSQAGAVDTQYF. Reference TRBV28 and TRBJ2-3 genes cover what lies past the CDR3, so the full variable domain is DVKVTQSSRYLVKRTGEKVFLECVQDMDHENMFWYRQDPGLGLRLIYFSYDVKMKEKGDIPEGYSVSREKKERFSLILESASTNQTSMYLCASSQAGAVDTQYFGPGTRLTVL.